This T cell receptor (beta chain) appears in the sequencing data of a study of cytomegalovirus exposure and HLA in healthy donors. Overall study: Assignment to the Caucasian-associated ancestry cluster applied to approximately 80% of the roughly 420 genotyped donors.

Among the donors, all were healthy bone marrow donors. Concerning this clone itself: What it binds is not known.

General study results and limits: Testing in vitro showed a few CMV-associated chains specific for CMV antigens. In an earlier analysis, in some 540 donors, most V segments appeared productive either ~90% or ~30% of the time.

The V gene's germline CDR1 is SGHRS and CDR2 YFSETQ. The V segment lost 4 bases and the J segment 4 bases; nucleotides outside the gene matches: 8. This CDR3 has 16 amino acids. The PCR employed 60 Vbeta primers together with 13 Jbeta primers. The repertoire was sequenced with immunoSEQ multiplex PCR; TCRdb's copy has only in-frame clones and lacks some. Of roughly 140,000 clones in the sample, about three quarters are singletons; the top ten hold about 2.9%. The specimen was PBMCs. The V and J genes are TRBV5-1 and TRBJ1-4, with 9 bases that match TRBD1. The receptor was isolated from a man aged 40-49 years in good health and CMV-seropositive. The CDR3: CASSPRTGEGNEKLFF. Written as DNA, the CDR3 is TGCGCCAGCAGCCCGAGGACAGGGGAGGGTAATGAAAAACTGTTTTTT.